This T cell receptor (beta chain) was sequenced for a study of monozygotic twins with inflammatory bowel disease (dated by TCRdb to about 2019). About the study as a whole: A total of 28 monozygotic twin pairs were included in the full study, comprising nine German pairs (four IBD-concordant, five IBD-discordant) and 19 IBD-discordant Danish pairs. Within discordant pairs, disease-associated traits were sought mainly by comparing IBD patients with their genetically identical healthy co-twins. Each individual had, on average, about 151 000 unique TCRalpha sequences and 181 000 unique TCRbeta sequences available for analysis.

Broad study findings and their caveats: Measured by the inverse Simpson index, TCRbeta repertoire diversity was lower in IBD patients than in their healthy co-twins. Because patients were on differing immunosuppressive treatments, the repertoires may have picked up extra background noise and inter-individual variability. The analysis was unable to tell different T cell subtypes apart. No single strong signal or clonotype linked to IBD turned up in the results, so the idea that one exists was not supported. IBD patients shared fewer clonotypes with other individuals than healthy twins did, most markedly in patients showing signs of disease activity. No difference in repertoire similarity was observed between concordant and discordant twins, possibly owing to limited statistical power.

The library came from 5' RACE. The input for every TCR library was around 3,600 ng of total RNA. cDNA was synthesized with SMARTScribe reverse transcriptase in eight separate reactions per sample. During cDNA synthesis, template switching was used to introduce unique molecular identifiers that contained a 6-nucleotide sample barcode. TCRalpha and TCRbeta cDNA was amplified by two nested PCRs of around 16 and 10 cycles, with bead purification after each PCR. Before amplification, the cDNA was both treated with uracil DNA-glycosylase and purified with the QIAquick PCR purification kit. The second PCR was the step at which Illumina TruSeq-compatible adapters and sample-specific barcodes were added. Library quality and concentration were assessed using TapeStation and Qubit, and roughly 5 ng of each library was pooled. The pooled libraries were sequenced with 2 x 100 bp reads and custom sequencing primers on an Illumina HiSeq2500 single-index Rapid Run. The authors' analysis ran thus. MiGEC version 1.2.6 was used for UMI-based consensus assembly, which corrected PCR and sequencing errors. MiXCR version 2.1.1 handled V(D)J alignment, clonotype assembly and CDR3 extraction. Gene usage, clonotype sharing and MAIT/NKT TCR abundance were normalised by analysing the top 1000, 10 000 and 20 000 clonotypes per sample. After downsampling to 27 000 UMIs, diversity was calculated as the inverse Simpson index using the vegan R package. Paired Mann-Whitney U tests were applied to discordant twin pairs, and Benjamini-Hochberg correction was used for multiple testing. TCRdb reprocessed the reads, so every CDR3 protein sequence counts as one entry and DNA is not shown. Clone size and V and J calls follow TCRdb, not the original study. The sample's records list approximately 380,000 distinct CDR3 sequences. The ten biggest clones cover 2.6% of the sample.

From each donor, an approximately 2.6 ml peripheral blood sample was collected into PAXgene tubes and kept at -80 degrees C. Total RNA was isolated from whole blood with the PAXgene blood miRNA kit on an automated QIAcube, without T cell sorting. Peripheral blood from monozygotic twin pairs who were concordant or discordant for inflammatory bowel disease underwent deep TCRalpha and TCRbeta repertoire profiling using unique molecular barcoding. Smoking habits were recorded for all twin pairs, and each individual was classified as a current, former or never smoker. Details on this clonotype: This receptor's antigen is unknown.

The sample consisted of blood. This TCR was recovered from a human donor with ulcerative colitis or Crohn's disease, or a healthy co-twin of an affected twin (not recorded which).

CDR3 sequence: CASSIVKGSAYEQYF. The chain is encoded by TRBV19 joined to TRBJ2-7. The CDR3 covers 15 residues, taking in both the cysteine and the phenylalanine. DNA is not recorded here. Taken from the germline V gene (reference sequence), the CDR1 and CDR2 loops are LNHDA and SQIVND.